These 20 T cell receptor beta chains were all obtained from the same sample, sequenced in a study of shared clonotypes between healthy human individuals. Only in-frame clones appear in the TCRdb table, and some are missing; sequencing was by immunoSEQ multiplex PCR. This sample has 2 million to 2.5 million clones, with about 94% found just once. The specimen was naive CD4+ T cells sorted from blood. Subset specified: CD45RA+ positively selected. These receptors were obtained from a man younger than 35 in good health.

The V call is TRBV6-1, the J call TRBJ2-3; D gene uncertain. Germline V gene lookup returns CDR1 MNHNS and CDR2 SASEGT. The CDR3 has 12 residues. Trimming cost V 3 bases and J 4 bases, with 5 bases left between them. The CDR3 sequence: CASSDGPDTQYF. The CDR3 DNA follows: TGTGCCAGCAGTGACGGACCAGATACGCAGTATTTT.

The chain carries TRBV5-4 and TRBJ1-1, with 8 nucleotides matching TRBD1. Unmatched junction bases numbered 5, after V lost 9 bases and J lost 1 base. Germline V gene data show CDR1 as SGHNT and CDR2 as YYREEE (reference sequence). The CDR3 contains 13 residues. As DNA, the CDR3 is TGTGCCATCAACAGGGGGACGAACACTGAAGCTTTCTTT. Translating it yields CAINRGTNTEAFF.

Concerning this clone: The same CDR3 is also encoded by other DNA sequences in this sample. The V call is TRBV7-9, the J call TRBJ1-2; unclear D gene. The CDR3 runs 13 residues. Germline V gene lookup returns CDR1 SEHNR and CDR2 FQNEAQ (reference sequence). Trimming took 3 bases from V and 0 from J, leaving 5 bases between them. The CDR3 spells CASSLGTNYGYTF. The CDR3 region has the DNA TGTGCCAGCAGCTTGGGGACTAACTATGGCTACACCTTC.

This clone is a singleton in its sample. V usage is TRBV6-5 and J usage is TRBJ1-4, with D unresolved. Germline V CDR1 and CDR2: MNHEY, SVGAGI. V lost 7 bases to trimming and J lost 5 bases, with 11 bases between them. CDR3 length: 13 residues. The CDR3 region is CASMEQFNEKLFF. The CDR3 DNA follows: TGTGCCAGCATGGAACAGTTCAATGAAAAACTGTTTTTT.

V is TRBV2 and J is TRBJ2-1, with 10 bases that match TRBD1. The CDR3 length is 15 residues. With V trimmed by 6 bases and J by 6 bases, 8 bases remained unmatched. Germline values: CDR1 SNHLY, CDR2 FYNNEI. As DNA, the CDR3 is TGTGCCAGCAGGAAAGACAGGGGGCCTATCAATGAGCAGTTCTTC. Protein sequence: CASRKDRGPINEQFF.

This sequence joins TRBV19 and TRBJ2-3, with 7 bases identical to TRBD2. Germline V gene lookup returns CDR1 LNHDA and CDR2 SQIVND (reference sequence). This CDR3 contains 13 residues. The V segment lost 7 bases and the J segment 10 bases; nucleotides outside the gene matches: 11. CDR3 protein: CASTLTGSGSQYF. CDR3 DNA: TGTGCCAGTACTCTTACCGGTAGCGGGTCGCAGTATTTT.

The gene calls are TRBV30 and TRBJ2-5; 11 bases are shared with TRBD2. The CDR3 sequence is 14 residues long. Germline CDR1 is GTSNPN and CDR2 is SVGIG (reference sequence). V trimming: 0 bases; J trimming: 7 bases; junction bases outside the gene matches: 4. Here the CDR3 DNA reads TGTGCCTGGAGTGTTGGGACTAGCGGCGGGACCCAGTACTTC. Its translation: CAWSVGTSGGTQYF.

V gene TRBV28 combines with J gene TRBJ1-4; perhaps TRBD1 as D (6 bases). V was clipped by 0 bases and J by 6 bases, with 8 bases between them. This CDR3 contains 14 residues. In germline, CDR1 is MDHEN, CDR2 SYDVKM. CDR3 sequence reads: CASSLWGAYEKLFF. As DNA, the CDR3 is TGTGCCAGCAGTTTATGGGGGGCCTATGAAAAACTGTTTTTT.

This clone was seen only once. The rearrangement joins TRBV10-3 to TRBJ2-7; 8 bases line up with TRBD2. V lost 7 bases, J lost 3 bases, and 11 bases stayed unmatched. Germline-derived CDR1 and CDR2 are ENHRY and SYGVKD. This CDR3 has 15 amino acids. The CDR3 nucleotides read TGTGCCATCACTAATACTAGCGGAGCAATCTACGAGCAGTACTTC. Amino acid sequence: CAITNTSGAIYEQYF.

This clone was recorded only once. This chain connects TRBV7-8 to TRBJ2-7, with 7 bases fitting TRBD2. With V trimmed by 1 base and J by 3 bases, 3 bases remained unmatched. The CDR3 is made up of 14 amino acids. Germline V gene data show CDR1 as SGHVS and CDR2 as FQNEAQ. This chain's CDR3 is CASSLGLAVYEQYF. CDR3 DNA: TGTGCCAGCAGCTTAGGGCTAGCGGTCTACGAGCAGTACTTC.

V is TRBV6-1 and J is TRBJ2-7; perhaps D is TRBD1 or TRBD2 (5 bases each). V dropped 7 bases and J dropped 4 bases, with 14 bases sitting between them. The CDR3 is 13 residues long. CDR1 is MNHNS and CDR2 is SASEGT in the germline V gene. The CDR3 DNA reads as TGTGCCAGCAATCGGGACGGCCGATACGAGCAGTACTTC. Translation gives CASNRDGRYEQYF.

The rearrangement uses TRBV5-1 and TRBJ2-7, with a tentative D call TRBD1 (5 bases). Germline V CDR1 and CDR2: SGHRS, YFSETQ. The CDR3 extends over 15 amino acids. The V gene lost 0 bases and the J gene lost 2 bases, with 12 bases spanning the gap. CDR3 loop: CASSLDQGLAYEQYF. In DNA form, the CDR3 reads TGCGCCAGCAGCTTGGATCAGGGCCTAGCCTACGAGCAGTACTTC.

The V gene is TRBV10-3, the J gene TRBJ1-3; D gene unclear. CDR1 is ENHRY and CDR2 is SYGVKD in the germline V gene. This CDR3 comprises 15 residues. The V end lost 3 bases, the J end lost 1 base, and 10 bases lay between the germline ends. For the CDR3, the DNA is TGTGCCATCAGTGACGGACTGACTTCTGGAAACACCATATATTTT. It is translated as CAISDGLTSGNTIYF.

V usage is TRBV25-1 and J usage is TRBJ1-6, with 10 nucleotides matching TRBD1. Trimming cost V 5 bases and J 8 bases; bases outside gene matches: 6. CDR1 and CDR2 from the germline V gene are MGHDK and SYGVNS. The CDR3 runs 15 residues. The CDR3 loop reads CASSSGQGTYSPLHF. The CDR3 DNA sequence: TGTGCCAGCAGTTCGGGACAGGGGACTTATTCACCCCTCCACTTT.

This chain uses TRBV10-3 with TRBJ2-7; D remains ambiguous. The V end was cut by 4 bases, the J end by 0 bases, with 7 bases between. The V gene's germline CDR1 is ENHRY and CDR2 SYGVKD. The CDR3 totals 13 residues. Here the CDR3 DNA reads TGTGCCATCAGTGGGGCCGACTCCTACGAGCAGTACTTC. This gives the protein CAISGADSYEQYF.

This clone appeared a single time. The CDR3: CASSIGSGGFTDTQYF. The DNA of the CDR3 is TGTGCCAGTAGTATAGGAAGCGGGGGTTTCACAGATACGCAGTATTTT. The chain recombines TRBV19 with TRBJ2-3; 8 bases agree with TRBD2. CDR3 length: 16 residues. CDR1 is LNHDA and CDR2 is SQIVND in the germline V gene (reference sequence). Trimming at V came to 1 base and at J to 2 bases, leaving 5 bases not matched to a gene.

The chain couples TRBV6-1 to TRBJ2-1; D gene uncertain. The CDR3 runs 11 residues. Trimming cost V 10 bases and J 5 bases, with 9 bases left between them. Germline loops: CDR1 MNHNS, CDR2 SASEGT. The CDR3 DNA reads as TGTGCCACCAGCGACCACAATGAGCAGTTCTTC. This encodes CATSDHNEQFF.

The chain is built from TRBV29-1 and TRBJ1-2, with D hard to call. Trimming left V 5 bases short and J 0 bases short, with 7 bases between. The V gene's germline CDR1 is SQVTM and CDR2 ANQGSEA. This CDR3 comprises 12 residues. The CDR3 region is CSVSSTNYGYTF. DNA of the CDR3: TGCAGCGTTAGTAGCACTAACTATGGCTACACCTTC.

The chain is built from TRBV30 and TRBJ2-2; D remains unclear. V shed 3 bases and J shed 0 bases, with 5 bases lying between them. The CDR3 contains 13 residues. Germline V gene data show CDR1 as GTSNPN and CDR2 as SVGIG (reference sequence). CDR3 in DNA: TGTGCCTGGAGGGCAGCGAACACCGGGGAGCTGTTTTTT. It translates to CAWRAANTGELFF.

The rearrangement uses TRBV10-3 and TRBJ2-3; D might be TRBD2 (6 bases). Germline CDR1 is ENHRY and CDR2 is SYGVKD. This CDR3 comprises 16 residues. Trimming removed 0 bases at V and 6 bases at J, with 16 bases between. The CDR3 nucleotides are TGTGCCATCAGTGAGTCCCAGCGGGCCCTTGGGGATACGCAGTATTTT. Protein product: CAISESQRALGDTQYF.